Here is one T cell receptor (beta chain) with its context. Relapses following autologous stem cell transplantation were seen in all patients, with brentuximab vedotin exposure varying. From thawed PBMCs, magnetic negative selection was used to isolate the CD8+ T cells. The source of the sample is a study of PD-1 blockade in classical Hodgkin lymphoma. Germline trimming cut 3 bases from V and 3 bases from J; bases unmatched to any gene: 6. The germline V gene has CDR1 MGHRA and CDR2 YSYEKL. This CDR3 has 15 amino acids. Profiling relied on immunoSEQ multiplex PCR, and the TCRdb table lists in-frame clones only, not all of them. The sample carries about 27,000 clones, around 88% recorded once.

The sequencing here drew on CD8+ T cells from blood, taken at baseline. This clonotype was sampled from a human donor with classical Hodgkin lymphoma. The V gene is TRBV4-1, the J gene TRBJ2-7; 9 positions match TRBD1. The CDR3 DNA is TGCGCCAGCAGCCACCGCGGACAGGGGAACTACGAGCAGTACTTC. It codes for CASSHRGQGNYEQYF.